What follows are 27 T cell receptor beta chains derived from one specimen sequenced in a study of tissue T cells after allogeneic stem cell transplantation. As to time point: mouse harvest day 7 after allogeneic transplant. Mouse grafts combined 10^7 T-cell-depleted bone marrow cells with 10^6 splenic CD5+ T cells. Assay: immunoSEQ multiplex PCR; the TCRdb copy retains only in-frame clones and omits some. The repertoire holds over a thousand clones, with 45% to 70% as singletons. Sequenced: liver tissue. The receptors were gathered from a female BALB/c mouse given C57BL/6 T cells with graft-versus-host disease after an allogeneic hematopoietic cell transplant.

On this clone itself: Genes and germline come from the mouse. Read data end 1 residue before the CDR3 end; the end is taken from the germline J gene. J is TRBJ2-7 and V is TRBV3; D might be TRBD2 (5 bases). This CDR3 region has 13 residues. The V end lost 1 base, the J end lost 4 bases, and 8 bases lay between the germline ends. Germline CDR1 SNHLY, CDR2 FYNGKV (reference sequence). The CDR3 protein is CASSLGWGYEQYF. The sequenced CDR3 bases are TGTGCCAGCAGCTTAGGTTGGGGTTATGAACAGTAC.

A word on this clone: The gene names given are mouse names. The read halts 1 residue ahead of the CDR3 end, with the missing end drawn from the germline J gene. The chain couples TRBV16 to TRBJ2-4; unclear D gene. Germline CDR1 and CDR2: SGHSA and FRNQAP. V lost 5 bases and J 4 bases, leaving 7 bases between the germline ends. This CDR3 comprises 12 residues. CDR3 DNA (partial): TGTGCAAGCAGCCTCCAAAAAAACACCTTGTAC. Translating gives CASSLQKNTLY. The whole CDR3 protein reads CASSLQKNTLYF.

For this clone: Gene names are the mouse ones. Read data end 1 residue before the CDR3 end; the end is taken from the germline J gene. The rearrangement joins TRBV3 to TRBJ1-5; possible D gene TRBD1, 5 bases. V was shortened by 6 bases and J by 0 bases, with 9 bases between the two germline ends. This CDR3 comprises 14 residues. Germline values: CDR1 SNHLY, CDR2 FYNGKV (reference sequence). The chain's CDR3 is CASSSGYNNQAPLF. The CDR3 bases that were read are TGTGCCAGCAGTTCAGGGTATAACAACCAGGCTCCGCTT.

In regard to this clone: Gene names follow the mouse nomenclature. The CDR3 end falls 1 residue outside the read, so it is completed with the germline J gene. V gene TRBV3 combines with J gene TRBJ1-1, with 9 bases lining up with TRBD1. Trimming took 5 bases from V and 4 from J; bases not matched to a gene: 2. CDR1 SNHLY and CDR2 FYNGKV come from the germline V gene (reference sequence). The CDR3 runs 13 residues. The sequenced CDR3 bases are TGTGCCAGCAGCCCGGGACAGGGCACAGAAGTCTTC. Translation gives CASSPGQGTEVF. The CDR3 as a whole reads CASSPGQGTEVFF.

To note about this clone: The germline and genes are mouse ones. The read is 1 residue too short to cover the CDR3 end, so that end is filled in from the germline J gene. The chain employs TRBV29 and TRBJ1-4; possible D gene TRBD1, 5 bases. Trimming took off 2 bases at V and 0 bases at J, with 7 bases between the two ends. Germline CDR1 is MSHET and CDR2 is SYDVDS. The CDR3 is 15 amino acids. The chain's CDR3 is CASSLGGFSNERLFF. CDR3 DNA (partial): TGTGCTAGCAGTTTAGGGGGGTTTTCCAACGAAAGATTATTT.

A few counts support this clone. Here the gene names and germline are mouse. The read is 1 residue too short to cover the CDR3 end, so that end is filled in from the germline J gene. This chain joins TRBV2 and TRBJ2-2; weak D call: TRBD2 (6 bases). Trimming took 4 bases from V and 2 from J, leaving 8 bases between them. The CDR3 has 14 amino acids. CDR1 is LGHNA and CDR2 is YSYQKL in the germline V gene. The CDR3 sequence is CASSPGGNTGQLYF. CDR3 DNA, as far as it was read: TGTGCCAGCAGCCCGGGGGGTAACACCGGGCAGCTCTAC. Filled out from reference TRBV2 and TRBJ2-2, the complete variable domain reads DPKIIQKPKYLVAVTGSEKILICEQYLGHNAMYWYRQSAKKPLEFMFSYSYQKLMDNQTASSRFQPQSSKKNHLDLQITALKPDDSATYFCASSPGGNTGQLYFGEGSKLTVL.

Notes on this clone: All gene names here are mouse names. The read terminates 1 residue ahead of where the CDR3 ends, so the germline J gene completes it. V is TRBV15 and J is TRBJ1-1; D is perhaps TRBD1 (5 bases). CDR3 length: 13 amino acids. Trimming cost V 7 bases and J 0 bases, with 9 bases left between them. CDR1 and CDR2 (germline): SGHND, FRSKSL. The CDR3 region is CASTWTTNTEVFF. The DNA read from the CDR3 is TGTGCCAGCACCTGGACAACAAACACAGAAGTCTTC.

Note on this clone: The gene symbols are mouse symbols. The CDR3 protein is CASSPGLGGNTGQLYF. The covered CDR3 bases are TGTGCCAGCAGCCCCGGACTGGGGGGAAACACCGGGCAGCTCTAC. V is TRBV3 and J is TRBJ2-2; 11 bases match TRBD2. The CDR3 extends 1 residue past the end of the read, so its final part is completed from the germline J gene. The J segment lost 1 base and the V segment lost 5 bases, leaving 3 bases of the junction unmatched. The CDR3 is 16 amino acids. The V gene's germline CDR1 is SNHLY and CDR2 FYNGKV (reference sequence). Drawing the rest from reference TRBV3 and TRBJ2-2, the complete variable domain is GPKVLQIPSHQIIDMGQMVTLNCDPVSNHLYFYWYKQILGQQMEFLVNFYNGKVMEKSKLFKDQFSVERPDGSYFTLKIQPTALEDSAVYFCASSPGLGGNTGQLYFGEGSKLTVL.

As to this clone: Gene names and germline match the mouse. Read data end 1 residue before the CDR3 end; the end is taken from the germline J gene. The gene calls are TRBV2 and TRBJ2-3; D unclear. This CDR3 comprises 14 residues. CDR1 LGHNA and CDR2 YSYQKL come from the germline V gene. The ends were cut back, 0 bases at V and 1 base at J, with 5 bases in the middle. The DNA read from the CDR3 is TGTGCCAGCAGCCAAGACGGGGGTGCAGAAACGCTGTAT. This sequence encodes CASSQDGGAETLY. In full, the CDR3 is CASSQDGGAETLYF.

The count of this clone is one. Gene names and germline match the mouse. The read is 1 residue too short to cover the CDR3 end, so that end is filled in from the germline J gene. This sequence joins TRBV2 and TRBJ2-3; 10 bases line up with TRBD2. Trimming cost V 5 bases and J 0 bases; bases outside gene matches: 2. The CDR3 length is 15 residues. In germline, CDR1 is LGHNA, CDR2 YSYQKL. The CDR3 loop reads CASSNWGGSAETLYF. The CDR3 DNA, read in part, is TGTGCCAGCAGCAACTGGGGGGGTAGTGCAGAAACGCTGTAT.

Turning to this clone: The gene names here belong to mouse. The DNA ends 1 residue before the CDR3 does, and the rest of the CDR3 is filled in from the germline J gene. The chain uses TRBV1 and TRBJ2-3; 8 nucleotides match TRBD2. The CDR3 runs 16 residues. The J segment lost 4 bases and the V segment lost 0 bases, leaving 6 bases of the junction unmatched. CDR1 NSQYPW and CDR2 LRSPGD come from the germline V gene (reference sequence). Incomplete CDR3 DNA: TGCACCTGCAGTGCAGATGCTCTGGGGGGTTCAGAAACGCTGTAT. Translation gives CTCSADALGGSETLY. The CDR3 as a whole reads CTCSADALGGSETLYF.

With regard to this clone: Germline and genes here are mouse. The read ends 1 residue early relative to the CDR3; the germline J gene fills the gap. The V call is TRBV4, the J call TRBJ2-4, with no clear D. The CDR3 contains 12 residues. Deletions cut 4 bases from V and 0 bases from J, with 2 bases between. Germline V gene sequence: CDR1 LGHDT, CDR2 YNNKQL (reference sequence). This CDR3 reads CASSFSQNTLYF. Incomplete CDR3 DNA: TGTGCCAGCAGCTTTAGTCAAAACACCTTGTAC.

As concerns this clone: Gene names denote mouse genes. The read falls 1 residue short of the CDR3 end, and the missing part is taken from the germline J gene. The genes are TRBV16 and TRBJ1-1; 9 nucleotides line up with TRBD1. Unmatched junction bases numbered 0, after V lost 4 bases and J lost 0 bases. The V gene's germline CDR1 is SGHSA and CDR2 FRNQAP. The CDR3 has 14 amino acids. CDR3 protein: CASSWTGANTEVFF. CDR3 DNA (partial): TGTGCAAGCAGCTGGACAGGGGCAAACACAGAAGTCTTC.

A single count supports this clone. Genes here carry mouse names. Read data end 1 residue before the CDR3 end; the end is taken from the germline J gene. The chain is built from TRBV13-1 and TRBJ1-1; TRBD1 agrees at 8 bases. CDR1 is NSHNY, CDR2 SYGAGN, per germline. After removal of 0 bases from V and 4 bases from J, the junction contained 2 bases not matched to a gene. The CDR3 has 14 residues. Here the CDR3 reads CASSDATGGTEVFF. Partial CDR3 DNA: TGTGCCAGCAGTGATGCAACAGGGGGCACAGAAGTCTTC.

A remark on this clone: Mouse names are used for the genes. The read comes to an end 1 residue before the CDR3 does, leaving the germline J gene to fill in the end. V usage is TRBV23 and J usage is TRBJ2-3; the table's D call of TRBD1 was not tested on the DNA. Germline V gene lookup returns CDR1 KGHTA and CDR2 FQNQQP. This CDR3 region has 16 residues. This CDR3 is CSSSQSGQGSAETLYF. The DNA read from the CDR3 is TGCTCCAGCAGTCAATCGGGACAGGGTAGTGCAGAAACGCTGTAT.

To note about this clone: At one boundary the junction diverges from the germline segment, which might be a read error. Gene names and germline refer to mouse. The CDR3 goes on 1 residue after the read ends, and that part is filled in from the germline J gene. The chain uses TRBV14 and TRBJ2-7, with a possible D match to TRBD2 (6 bases). Germline V lookup: CDR1 SGHDT, CDR2 FRDEAV. This CDR3 is 14 amino acids long. The CDR3 sequence: CATSPGTPGDEQYF. The DNA read from the CDR3 is TGTGCCACCAGTCCAGGGACTCCGGGGGATGAACAGTAC.

Regarding this clone: Mouse gene names and germline throughout. The missing CDR3 end, 1 residue past where the read stops, is filled in from the germline J gene. The genes are TRBV1 and TRBJ2-1, with TRBD2 identical over 8 bases. Looked up from germline, CDR1 is NSQYPW and CDR2 is LRSPGD (reference sequence). After removal of 1 base from V and 1 base from J, the junction contained 0 bases not matched to a gene. The CDR3 loop spans 15 amino acids. The CDR3 bases that were read are TGCACCTGCAGTGCAGCTGGGGGGAACTATGCTGAGCAGTTC. Encoded protein: CTCSAAGGNYAEQF. The entire CDR3 is CTCSAAGGNYAEQFF.

Concerning this clone: Any gene name here is a mouse gene name. The read ends 1 residue early relative to the CDR3; the germline J gene fills the gap. The chain uses TRBV26 and TRBJ1-4; 8 nucleotides line up with TRBD1. Germline CDR1 reads KGHPV; CDR2 reads FQNQEV (reference sequence). The CDR3 is 15 amino acids. Trimming removed 2 bases from V and 2 bases from J; junction bases left unmatched: 1. The CDR3 DNA, read in part, is TGTGCCAGCAGTCTGAGACAGGGGTCCAACGAAAGATTATTT. This codes for CASSLRQGSNERLF. The entire CDR3 protein reads CASSLRQGSNERLFF.

Notes on this clone: Genes and germline are mouse. The CDR3 end lies 1 residue beyond the end of the read and is filled in from the germline J gene. The rearrangement links TRBV30 to TRBJ2-2; D may match TRBD1 or TRBD2 (5 bases each). V dropped 3 bases and J dropped 0 bases, with 5 bases sitting between them. From germline, CDR1 is SQVVS and CDR2 ANEGSEA. The CDR3 extends over 13 amino acids. The CDR3 bases that were read are TGTAGTTCTAGGGGGGCAAACACCGGGCAGCTCTAC. Translation: CSSRGANTGQLY. The entire CDR3 is CSSRGANTGQLYF.

Worth noting for this clone: Gene names follow the mouse nomenclature. Read data end 1 residue before the CDR3 end; the end is taken from the germline J gene. The gene calls are TRBV16 and TRBJ2-5; 7 bases match TRBD2. This CDR3 region has 15 residues. The trim removed 4 bases at V and 0 bases at J, leaving 4 bases unmatched. The germline V gene encodes CDR1 SGHSA and CDR2 FRNQAP. The part of the CDR3 DNA that was read is TGTGCAAGCAGCTATTTGACTGGGAACCAAGACACCCAGTAC. Protein sequence: CASSYLTGNQDTQY. The full CDR3 sequence reads CASSYLTGNQDTQYF.

About this clone: Gene names and germline refer to mouse. CDR3 DNA, as far as it was read: TGTGCAAGCAGCTTAGACAAAGACACCCAGTAC. This gives the protein CASSLDKDTQY. The whole CDR3 protein is CASSLDKDTQYF. V usage is TRBV16 and J usage is TRBJ2-5; D not resolved. The read finishes 1 residue shy of the CDR3 end, and the germline J gene is used to complete it. Deletions cut 0 bases from V and 4 bases from J, with 2 bases between. Looked up from germline, CDR1 is SGHSA and CDR2 is FRNQAP. The CDR3 spans 12 residues.

Details on this clone: Genes and germline come from the mouse. The read is 1 residue too short to cover the CDR3 end, so that end is filled in from the germline J gene. The chain joins TRBV13-2 to TRBJ2-7; 11 nucleotides line up with TRBD1. V shed 0 bases and J 6 bases; nucleotides not matched to a gene: 2. This CDR3 region has 14 residues. The germline CDR1 and CDR2 sequences are NNHNN and SYGAGS (reference sequence). The part of the CDR3 DNA that was read is TGTGCCAGCGGTGATGGGACAGGGGGCATTGAACAGTAC. This codes for CASGDGTGGIEQY. The whole CDR3 region reads CASGDGTGGIEQYF.

About this clone itself: Gene and germline names: mouse. The read comes to an end 1 residue before the CDR3 does, leaving the germline J gene to fill in the end. The chain carries TRBV26 and TRBJ2-3; 9 bases map to TRBD1. The CDR3 runs 14 residues. The germline gives CDR1 KGHPV, CDR2 FQNQEV (reference sequence). The ends lost 4 bases at V and 6 bases at J; junction bases unmatched: 5. The CDR3 loop reads CASSPGTGWETLYF. The part of the CDR3 DNA that was read is TGTGCCAGCAGTCCCGGGACAGGGTGGGAAACGCTGTAT.

By share of the sample, this clone is large. Gene and germline names: mouse. The sequence runs out 1 residue before the end of the CDR3; the remainder is reconstructed from the germline J gene. This sequence joins TRBV29 and TRBJ2-1; D is unclear. V was cut by 1 base and J by 7 bases, with 2 bases left in between. The CDR3 contains 11 residues. The germline V gene encodes CDR1 MSHET and CDR2 SYDVDS. The sequenced CDR3 bases are TGTGCTAGCAGTTTATTGGCTGAGCAGTTC. Protein sequence: CASSLLAEQF. The whole CDR3 region reads CASSLLAEQFF. The full variable domain, in which reference TRBV29 and TRBJ2-1 provide the parts outside the CDR3, is DMKVTQMPRYLIKRMGENVLLECGQDMSHETMYWYRQDPGLGLQLIYISYDVDSNSEGDIPKGYRVSRKKREHFSLILDSAKTNQTSVYFCASSLLAEQFFGPGTRLTVL.

Concerning this clone itself: Mouse gene names apply. The CDR3 end falls 1 residue outside the read, so it is completed with the germline J gene. The chain carries TRBV15 and TRBJ2-7; 7 nucleotides agree with TRBD2. CDR1 and CDR2 from the germline V gene are SGHND and FRSKSL. This CDR3 has 13 amino acids. J gave up 5 bases and V 3 bases, and 4 bases lay outside the gene matches. This CDR3 is CASSLGGTDEQYF. CDR3 DNA (partial): TGTGCCAGCAGTTTGGGGGGGACCGATGAACAGTAC.

As regards this clone: Gene names denote mouse genes. The read stops 1 residue short of the end of the CDR3; the missing end is completed from the germline J gene. This chain joins TRBV17 and TRBJ2-5, with TRBD2 matching over 7 bases. V lost 3 bases, J lost 3 bases, and 6 bases stayed unmatched. The CDR3 length is 15 residues. Germline CDR1 MNHDT, CDR2 YYDKIL. CDR3 residues: CASSRGGTFQDTQYF. CDR3 DNA (partial): TGTGCTAGCAGTAGGGGGGGGACTTTTCAAGACACCCAGTAC.

Remarks on this clone: The gene names here belong to mouse. Coverage ceases 1 residue before the CDR3 finishes, and the germline J gene fills in the end. V usage is TRBV19 and J usage is TRBJ1-1; D unclear. The ends were cut back, 5 bases at V and 0 bases at J, with 11 bases in the middle. Germline CDR1 FNHDT, CDR2 SITEND (reference sequence). This CDR3 comprises 14 residues. CDR3 sequence reads: CASRLPGANTEVFF. The CDR3 DNA, read in part, is TGTGCCAGCAGGCTCCCGGGCGCAAACACAGAAGTCTTC.